Each of the 14 T cell receptor beta chains below was sequenced from the same sample in a study of radiotherapy plus CTLA-4 blockade in lung cancer. TCRdb's copy holds only in-frame clones and misses some; the assay was immunoSEQ multiplex PCR. The sample includes 30,000 to 35,000 clones, roughly 71% of them seen just once. Sequencing used peripheral blood, obtained from a patient treated with radiotherapy plus ipilimumab. The source of these receptors is a human donor with non-small cell lung cancer who had stable disease on radiotherapy plus ipilimumab.

The gene calls are TRBV28 and TRBJ1-5; TRBD1 agrees at 8 bases. CDR1 is MDHEN, CDR2 SYDVKM, per germline. The V and J ends lost 6 bases and 0 bases, in that order; junction bases with no gene match: 7. The CDR3 length is 16 residues. CDR3 bases: TGTGCCAGCAGGCACAGGACAGGGCGTAGCAATCAGCCCCAGCATTTT. It is translated as CASRHRTGRSNQPQHF.

This clone came up once. The chain joins TRBV7-9 to TRBJ1-2; no firm D call. The CDR3 runs 13 residues. Germline-derived CDR1 and CDR2 are SEHNR and FQNEAQ (reference sequence). Trimming left V 2 bases short and J 8 bases short, with 12 bases between. The CDR3, as DNA: TGTGCCAGCAGCTTAAATCAGTATCAGGGCTACACCTTC. Translation gives CASSLNQYQGYTF.

The chain recombines TRBV6-5 with TRBJ1-5; no clear D gene. The V end lost 8 bases, the J end lost 6 bases, and 11 bases lay between the germline ends. The CDR3 runs to 12 residues. Per the germline V gene, CDR1 is MNHEY and CDR2 is SVGAGI. CDR3 coding DNA: TGTGCCAGCTCCCAGTTCTCTCAGCCCCAGCATTTT. Translation: CASSQFSQPQHF.

This chain connects TRBV11-3 to TRBJ2-5; 9 positions match TRBD2. The tail of the sequence fits TRBJ2-7 better, so the J call may be wrong. The CDR3 runs 15 residues. Germline values: CDR1 SGHNT, CDR2 YENEEA. The CDR3 region has the DNA TGTGCCAGCAGAATGGCGACTAGCGGACCCTACGAGCAGTACTTC. It encodes CASRMATSGPYEQYF.

The J gene is TRBJ2-1, the V gene TRBV10-3; 9 positions match TRBD1. The CDR3 sequence is 13 residues long. Germline values: CDR1 ENHRY, CDR2 SYGVKD. J was trimmed by 3 bases and V by 6 bases; bases with no gene match: 0. CDR3 amino acids: CAIRGQGYNEQFF. The CDR3 DNA reads TGTGCCATCAGGGGACAGGGCTACAATGAGCAGTTCTTC.

The table lists this clone with a few counts. This rearrangement joins TRBV6-1 to TRBJ2-7; possibly TRBD1 or TRBD2 for D (6 bases each). Looked up from germline, CDR1 is MNHNS and CDR2 is SASEGT. This CDR3 is 14 amino acids long. Trimming removed 10 bases from V and 7 bases from J, with 23 bases in between. In DNA, the CDR3 is TGTGCCACTTCCCGCCTCAACAGGGCGGGGGAGCAGTACTTC. Translated, it gives CATSRLNRAGEQYF.

The J gene is TRBJ2-4, the V gene TRBV19; TRBD1 might be the D (6 bases). This CDR3 region has 15 residues. Germline V lookup: CDR1 LNHDA, CDR2 SQIVND (reference sequence). Trimming took off 0 bases at V and 3 bases at J, with 9 bases between the two ends. CDR3 bases: TGTGCCAGTAGTATAGAACAGGGTGTCAAAAACATTCAGTACTTC. Protein: CASSIEQGVKNIQYF. The whole variable domain, remainder taken from reference TRBV19 and TRBJ2-4, is DGGITQSPKYLFRKEGQNVTLSCEQNLNHDAMYWYRQDPGQGLRLIYYSQIVNDFQKGDIAEGYSVSREKKESFPLTVTSAQKNPTAFYLCASSIEQGVKNIQYFGAGTRLSVL.

The chain employs TRBV21-1 and TRBJ2-2; TRBD2, as called in the table, went unchecked against the DNA. TRBV21-1 is described as a pseudogene. The CDR3 totals 17 residues. The CDR3 here is CASSDVKREGQHRGAVF. In DNA, the CDR3 is TGTGCCAGCAGCGATGTTAAGCGGGAGGGCCAACACCGGGGAGCTGTTTTT.

V is TRBV5-6 and J is TRBJ1-1; D call uncertain. Trimming took 5 bases from V and 1 from J, leaving 15 bases between them. Germline-derived CDR1 and CDR2 are SGHDT and YYEEEE. The CDR3 totals 15 residues. In DNA form, the CDR3 reads TGTGCCAGCAGGCATTACGGCACTTCGAACACTGAAGCTTTCTTT. Translation: CASRHYGTSNTEAFF.

This chain links TRBV9 with TRBJ2-5; D may be TRBD1 or TRBD2 (6 bases each). The CDR3 consists of 14 residues. The germline V and J ends were trimmed by 0 bases and 5 bases, with 11 bases remaining between them. Germline lookup yields CDR1 SGDLS and CDR2 YYNGEE. The CDR3, as DNA: TGTGCCAGCAGCGTAGGGGGGGCGGTCGAGACCCAGTACTTC. It codes for CASSVGGAVETQYF. Full variable domain (outside the CDR3, taken from reference TRBV9 and TRBJ2-5): DSGVTQTPKHLITATGQRVTLRCSPRSGDLSVYWYQQSLDQGLQFLIQYYNGEERAKGNILERFSAQQFPDLHSELNLSSLELGDSALYFCASSVGGAVETQYFGPGTRLLVL.

As to this clone: Germline and junction disagree at one end, which may indicate a read error. The V gene is TRBV7-7, the J gene TRBJ2-1; 16 bases agree with TRBD2. The CDR3 spans 18 residues. Germline-derived CDR1 and CDR2 are SSHAT and FNYEAQ (reference sequence). The CDR3 DNA reads as TGTGCTAGCAGCCCGGGACTAGCGGGAGGGTTTGGCCACAATGAGCAGTTCTTC. Its protein product is CASSPGLAGGFGHNEQFF.

The chain is built from TRBV2 and TRBJ1-5; D is unresolved. The ends were cut back, 6 bases at V and 5 bases at J, with 17 bases in the middle. Germline values: CDR1 SNHLY, CDR2 FYNNEI. The CDR3 contains 15 residues. CDR3 sequence: CASRAGSLADQPQHF. The DNA of the CDR3 is TGTGCCAGCAGGGCAGGTTCGCTTGCAGATCAGCCCCAGCATTTT.

The chain uses TRBV13 and TRBJ1-5; D call uncertain. Per germline, CDR1 PRHDT and CDR2 FYEKMQ (reference sequence). The CDR3 extends over 14 amino acids. Trimming cost V 0 bases and J 2 bases, with 5 bases left between them. The CDR3 DNA follows: TGTGCCAGCAGCTTAGGGGACCGCAATCAGCCCCAGCATTTT. Its protein is CASSLGDRNQPQHF.

This clone was counted a few times. The sample has other DNA sequences that encode this CDR3 too. The chain employs TRBV18 and TRBJ2-2, with TRBD1 identical over 7 bases. The V gene end was trimmed by 2 bases and the J gene end by 0 bases; junction bases not matched to a gene: 0. The V gene's germline CDR1 is KGHSH and CDR2 LQKENI. The CDR3 contains 15 residues. CDR3 sequence (DNA): TGTGCCAGCTCACCAGGACAGGCGAACACCGGGGAGCTGTTTTTT. Its translation is CASSPGQANTGELFF.